The clone carrying this T cell receptor beta chain was seen only once. Thawed unstimulated PBMCs were FACS-sorted by CD3, CD4 and CD8 into two populations. The data are from a study of T cell clones after liver transplantation. For the study at large: TCRbeta sequencing after a pre-transplant mixed lymphocyte reaction identified graft-donor-reactive clones, later tracked in post-transplant blood. Graft-donor-reactive sequences were compared with third-party-reactive TCRbeta sequences from pre-transplant mixed lymphocyte reactions.

Assay used: immunoSEQ multiplex PCR; TCRdb lists only in-frame clones, some missing. The sample lists about 20,000 clones; 85% to 90% were seen once. The V gene lost 1 base and the J gene lost 7 bases, with 14 bases spanning the gap. The CDR3 is 15 residues long. Germline assignment: CDR1 MGHRA and CDR2 YSYEKL. The rearrangement joins TRBV4-1 to TRBJ2-1; D gene ambiguous. The clonotype was recovered from a human patient who received a liver transplant. The graft donor may be the source of some T cells. The input for sequencing was CD8+ T cells from blood, taken almost 47 months after liver transplant. The CDR3 region has the DNA TGCGCCAGCAGCCAAGGTTTCGTCCCCCAAAATGAGCAGTTCTTC. Its protein product is CASSQGFVPQNEQFF.